The source of this T cell receptor (beta chain) is a study of blood T cells in healthy people across ages. PCR was performed a second time for about 6 to 11 cycles using a sample-barcoded 5' primer and a J-beta primer mix. TCRdb analysed the 5' RACE reads with MiXCR anew, one entry per CDR3 protein. The sample lists about 1.4 million distinct CDR3 sequences; roughly 59% were seen once. This clonotype appeared once. After removal of 4 bases from V and 11 bases from J, the junction contained 21 bases not matched to a gene. Germline CDR1 is MDHEN and CDR2 is SYDVKM. The CDR3 extends over 17 amino acids. The sequenced sample consisted of blood. The chain joins TRBV28 to TRBJ2-5; 8 bases map to TRBD1. The receptor's source is a man aged 18 to 35 in good health. The CDR3 nucleotides are TGTGCCAGCAGTTCCGCCTATCGGACAGGGCGGGGCGATGAGCAGTACTTC. Translating gives CASSSAYRTGRGDEQYF.